A selection of T cell receptor beta chains follows, all from one sample in a study of cytomegalovirus exposure and HLA in healthy donors. TCRdb keeps only in-frame clones here, not all; method: immunoSEQ multiplex PCR. The sample includes more than 95,000 clones, roughly 80% seen only once; the top ten take approximately 1.3%. The sequencing input was PBMCs. The receptor set was obtained from a female donor in good health and CMV-seronegative. Both conserved end residues are part of each CDR3. The D gene is left open where the match is weak. Clone size is shown for a subset of rows, as once, few, many or a class of expanded clone.

TRBD2 NA TRBJ2-7 TRBV18 CASSLNRAGGPKEQYF TGTGCCAGCTCACTTAACAGGGCGGGGGGGCCGAAAGAGCAGTACTTC
NA NA TRBJ2-2 TRBV7-9 CASSLPPRLAMATGELFF TGTGCCAGCAGCTTACCCCCCAGGCTAGCTATGGCCACCGGGGAGCTGTTTTTT
NA NA TRBJ2-7 TRBV4-2 CASSQDRGLNEQYF TGTGCCAGCAGCCAAGATAGAGGCCTTAACGAGCAGTACTTC
NA NA TRBJ2-5 TRBV5-4 CASSTRQAFQETQYF TGTGCCAGCAGCACCAGACAGGCCTTCCAAGAGACCCAGTACTTC
TRBD2 few TRBJ2-3 TRBV4-2 CASSQGGGADTQYF TGTGCCAGCAGCCAAGGGGGGGGTGCAGATACGCAGTATTTT
TRBD1 NA TRBJ1-1 TRBV19 CASSPGDRMNTEAFF TGTGCCAGTAGTCCCGGGGACAGGATGAACACTGAAGCTTTCTTT
NA NA TRBJ2-5 TRBV7-8 CASSLGALETQYF TGTGCCAGCAGCTTAGGGGCGCTGGAGACCCAGTACTTC
TRBD2 NA TRBJ2-7 TRBV18 CASSLGPIGGEQYF TGTGCCAGCTCACTAGGACCTATCGGGGGGGAGCAGTACTTC
TRBD2 few TRBJ2-1 TRBV28 CASSTSGRGGNEQFF TGTGCCAGCAGTACTAGCGGGAGAGGGGGCAATGAGCAGTTCTTC
NA NA TRBJ2-1 TRBV5-1 CASSLQQVDEQFF TGCGCCAGCAGCCTGCAACAGGTCGATGAGCAGTTCTTC
TRBD2 NA TRBJ2-7 TRBV6-1 CASSPGLAGAYEQYF TGTGCCAGCAGTCCCGGACTAGCGGGGGCCTACGAGCAGTACTTC
TRBD2 NA TRBJ2-2 TRBV11-2 CASSSLAGGGTGELFF TGTGCCAGCAGCTCCCTAGCGGGGGGCGGCACCGGGGAGCTGTTTTTT
NA NA TRBJ2-3 TRBV6-1 CASSEARVGGWTDTQYF TGTGCCAGCAGTGAAGCGCGAGTGGGGGGATGGACAGATACGCAGTATTTT
TRBD1 NA TRBJ2-5 TRBV5-5 CASRTGQEEETQYF TGTGCCAGCAGGACAGGACAGGAGGAAGAGACCCAGTACTTC
TRBD1 NA TRBJ2-7 TRBV11-2 CASSSGTVYEQYF TGTGCCAGCAGCTCCGGGACAGTCTACGAGCAGTACTTC
NA NA TRBJ2-7 TRBV28 CASSLLGAGLVYEQYF TGTGCCAGCAGTTTGCTGGGGGCAGGATTGGTCTACGAGCAGTACTTC
TRBD1 NA TRBJ1-5 TRBV4-1 CASSQQGQTPYSNQPQHF TGCGCCAGCAGCCAACAGGGACAGACACCATATAGCAATCAGCCCCAGCATTTT
NA few TRBJ1-1 TRBV2 CAIPGQMNTEAFF TGTGCCATTCCAGGACAGATGAACACTGAAGCTTTCTTT
TRBD1 NA TRBJ2-2 TRBV10-3 CATLTGQRNTGELFF TGTGCCACCCTGACAGGGCAAAGGAACACCGGGGAGCTGTTTTTT
NA NA TRBJ2-5 TRBV5-4 CASSLVQKETQYF TGTGCCAGCAGCTTGGTTCAAAAAGAGACCCAGTACTTC
TRBD1 NA TRBJ2-7 TRBV19 CASSTGQGYEQYF TGTGCCAGTAGTACGGGACAGGGCTACGAGCAGTACTTC
TRBD2 NA TRBJ2-1 TRBV27 CASSDGRGGYNEQFF TGTGCCAGCAGTGACGGGAGGGGGGGATACAATGAGCAGTTCTTC
NA NA TRBJ2-5 TRBV18 CASSQGTSQETQYF TGTGCCAGCTCGCAAGGGACTTCCCAAGAGACCCAGTACTTC
TRBD1 once TRBJ2-7 TRBV5-5 CASIPGQGNYEQYF TGTGCTTCCATCCCGGGACAGGGAAACTACGAGCAGTACTTC
NA NA TRBJ1-5 TRBV2 CASKGVSNQPQHF TGTGCCAGCAAAGGGGTCAGCAATCAGCCCCAGCATTTT
TRBD1 NA TRBJ2-3 TRBV6-1 CASRADRTSTDTQYF TGTGCCAGCAGGGCGGACAGGACTAGCACAGATACGCAGTATTTT
TRBD1 NA TRBJ1-6 TRBV7-3 CASSRQGLGNSPLHF TGTGCCAGCAGCAGACAGGGATTAGGCAATTCACCCCTCCACTTT
NA NA TRBJ1-2 TRBV28 CASSLGGGGNNYGYTF TGTGCCAGCAGTTTAGGGGGGGGCGGGAATAACTATGGCTACACCTTC
TRBD1 NA TRBJ1-4 TRBV28 CASRQPTGRSEKLFF TGTGCCAGCAGGCAACCGACAGGGAGATCGGAAAAACTGTTTTTT
TRBD2 NA TRBJ2-1 TRBV9 CASSVFAGGHNEQFF TGTGCCAGCAGCGTATTCGCGGGGGGCCACAATGAGCAGTTCTTC
NA NA TRBJ2-1 TRBV30 CAWALTGNEQFF TGTGCCTGGGCTTTAACGGGGAATGAGCAGTTCTTC
NA once TRBJ2-4 TRBV6-1 CASSESPVQYF TGTGCCAGCAGTGAATCCCCGGTACAGTACTTC
NA NA TRBJ1-1 TRBV15 CATSRDRGYEAFF TGTGCCACCAGCAGAGACAGGGGTTATGAAGCTTTCTTT
NA NA TRBJ2-7 TRBV4-2 CASSQVGAYEQYF TGTGCCAGCAGCCAAGTCGGAGCCTACGAGCAGTACTTC
NA medium-sized TRBJ2-2 TRBV25-1 CASSESGGRTTGELFF TGTGCCAGCAGTGAATCAGGTGGTCGAACCACCGGGGAGCTGTTTTTT
NA NA TRBJ1-3 TRBV18 CASSPSAGANTIYF TGTGCCAGCTCACCAAGCGCAGGGGCGAACACCATATATTTT
NA NA TRBJ2-1 TRBV20-1 CSARALNEQFF TGCAGTGCTAGAGCGTTGAATGAGCAGTTCTTC
NA NA TRBJ1-3 TRBV18 CASSPIWDISGNTIYF TGTGCCAGCTCACCCATATGGGACATATCTGGAAACACCATATATTTT
NA once TRBJ1-4 TRBV19 CASSIPGAGSNEKLFF TGCGCCAGTAGCATTCCCGGAGCGGGCAGTAATGAAAAACTGTTTTTT
TRBD2 once TRBJ2-5 TRBV11-2 CASSWGGETQYF TGTGCCAGCAGCTGGGGGGGAGAGACCCAGTACTTC